This TCR beta chain appears in the sequencing data of a study of T cell responses to AZD1222 COVID-19 vaccine (dated by TCRdb to the early 2020s). Some background on the complete study: AZD1222 recipients given second doses at about 4 weeks or at about 12 weeks were pooled, since spike-specific TCR depth and breadth were not found to differ between the two schedules. TCR sequencing was performed for more than 230 trial participants, of whom about 210 were given two doses of AZD1222 and around 26 were given two doses of MenACWY control vaccine. Trial participants were enrolled by age into subgroups of 18-55, 56-69 and 70-plus years, and about 150, 27 and 61 TCR-sequenced participants, respectively, were included in these subgroups.

As to this clone: Its antigen is not yet known. Base quality data are lacking; no much larger clone is found one base away.

CDR1 and CDR2 were assigned from the germline V gene as MGHRA and YSYEKL. The CDR3 numbers 15 residues from cysteine through phenylalanine. Only CDR3 DNA remains: 45 bases, in frame from the first base. Between the V and J ends, shortened by 4 bases and 5 bases respectively, the junction contains 17 bases. Results and caveats for the whole study, not just this receptor: A significant rise in spike-specific TCR breadth and depth was observed after two AZD1222 doses relative to day 0 and relative to MenACWY recipients. The 56-69-year group was small, and its depth increase did not reach significance, likely because of low power. Participants were mostly white British, with more females than males. The authors suggested clonal diversity may have been underestimated. Reportedly, close to half of the unique spike-specific TCRs recognized epitopes lying outside the regions that are mutated in the B.1.351 and B.1.1.7 variants. CD4 TCRs associated with the vaccine covered the entire spike protein, and the dominant responses were in regions 160-218 and 743-854. Because no day 14 peak-response samples were available, the repertoires could be characterized only after the peak T cell response. Conclusions about previously exposed vaccinees are limited, since just 5 to 7 AZD1222 recipients were seropositive for SARS-CoV-2 at baseline.

Sample time point, as interpreted from the label and publication: baseline before first vaccination. Samples from vaccinated people were obtained from the UK trials COV001 and COV002, which included a single-blind randomized controlled phase 2/3 trial of AZD1222 (ChAdOx1 nCoV-19) in healthy adults. For TCRbeta chain sequencing, PBMC samples from trial participants were taken at day 0 and at day 28 after the second dose. The CDR3 regions of human TCRbeta chains were analyzed by immunosequencing. The authors' analysis ran thus. Repertoire TCRs were matched against a reference library of SARS-CoV-2-specific TCRs generated with the MIRA antigen-specificity platform. Breadth was defined as the fraction of unique TCRs that were SARS-CoV-2-associated. Depth was defined as the fraction of total T cells that were SARS-CoV-2-associated. Using the MIRA data, every spike-specific TCR was mapped to the spike region that the TCR reacted to and assigned to either a CD4 or a CD8 class. Log10-transformed breadth and depth values were compared by one-way ANOVA with Sidak's multiple comparisons tests. Drawn from immuneACCESS, this table holds only the in-frame rearrangements with V and J called that TCRdb kept. Clones are partly lost; checked studies trace under half to an unresolved V gene and leave the rest unexplained. That table supplies the V and J calls and clone size; D and trimming were determined from the DNA. Here the sample has approximately 150,000 clones; roughly nine tenths occur a single time. Together, the top ten hold around 1.6% of the sample.

This TCR came from an adult in good health. Sequencing used peripheral blood, obtained on day 0 of AZD1222 vaccination. The sequence links TRBV4-1 to TRBJ1-1; TRBD1 is a possible D gene, resting on 5 matching bases. The CDR3 has the sequence CASSRQSPRVTEAFF. The DNA sequence reads TGCGCCAGCAGCCGACAGTCCCCGAGGGTGACTGAAGCTTTCTTT.